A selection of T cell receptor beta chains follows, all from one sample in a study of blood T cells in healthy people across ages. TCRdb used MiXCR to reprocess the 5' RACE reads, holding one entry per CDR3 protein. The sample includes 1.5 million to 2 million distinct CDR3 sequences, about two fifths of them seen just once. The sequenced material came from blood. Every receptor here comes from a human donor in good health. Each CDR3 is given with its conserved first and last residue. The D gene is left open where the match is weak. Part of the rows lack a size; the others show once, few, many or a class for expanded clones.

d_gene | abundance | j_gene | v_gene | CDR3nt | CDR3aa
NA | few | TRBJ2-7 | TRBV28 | TGTGCCAGCAGTTTCGCGCAGGGTGGGCTATACGAGCAGTACTTC | CASSFAQGGLYEQYF
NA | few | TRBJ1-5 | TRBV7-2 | TGTGCCAGCAGCTCCACAGGGATTAGCAATCAGCCCCAGCATTTT | CASSSTGISNQPQHF
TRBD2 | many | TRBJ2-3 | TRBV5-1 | TGCGCCAGCAGCACGGGACTAGCGGGGGGAACAGATACGCAGTATTTT | CASSTGLAGGTDTQYF
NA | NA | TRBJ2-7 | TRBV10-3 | TGTGCCATCAGTGAGCCCGGGGACGGACCCTACGAGCAGTACTTC | CAISEPGDGPYEQYF
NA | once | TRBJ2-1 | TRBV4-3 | TGCGCCAGCAGCCAAGGGTTAGGCAGGGTTGGTTACAATGAGCAGTTCTTC | CASSQGLGRVGYNEQFF
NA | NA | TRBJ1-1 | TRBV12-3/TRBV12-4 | TGTGCCAGCAGTATTCGACAGGCGGTCAACACTGAAGCTTTCTTT | CASSIRQAVNTEAFF
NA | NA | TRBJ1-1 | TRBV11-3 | TGTGCCAGCAGCTTTAGTGGTTCTGCTGAAGCTTTCTTT | CASSFSGSAEAFF
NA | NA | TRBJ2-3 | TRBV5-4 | TGTGCCAGCAGCCCCGGGGGAGGGGGGAAAGATACGCAGTATTTT | CASSPGGGGKDTQYF
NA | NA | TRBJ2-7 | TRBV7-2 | TGTGCCAGCAGCCTAGGAGCAGGGGCCTCCGTCGAGCAGTACTTC | CASSLGAGASVEQYF
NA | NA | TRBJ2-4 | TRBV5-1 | TGCGCCAGCAGCTCCCGGGACCCCGAAAACATTCAGTACTTC | CASSSRDPENIQYF
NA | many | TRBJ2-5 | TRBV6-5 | TGTGCCAGCAGCAAACAAGAGACCCAGTACTTC | CASSKQETQYF
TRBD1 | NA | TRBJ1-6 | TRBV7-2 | TGTGCCAGCAGCCTATCCGGGACAGTTGATCCACCCCTCCACTTT | CASSLSGTVDPPLHF
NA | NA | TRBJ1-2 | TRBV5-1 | TGCGCCAGCAGCTTGAACGGCTTCCTTGGGGGCTACACCTTC | CASSLNGFLGGYTF
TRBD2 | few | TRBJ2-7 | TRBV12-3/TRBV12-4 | TGTGCCAGCAGTTTACGACTAGCGGATGTCGATCAGTACTTC | CASSLRLADVDQYF
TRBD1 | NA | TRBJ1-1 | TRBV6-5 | TGTGCCAGCAGCTCTACCTTGGGACAGTCGAACACTGAAGCTTTCTTT | CASSSTLGQSNTEAFF
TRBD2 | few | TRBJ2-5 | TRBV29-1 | TGCAGCGTTCTACTAGCGGAAGAGACCCAGTACTTC | CSVLLAEETQYF
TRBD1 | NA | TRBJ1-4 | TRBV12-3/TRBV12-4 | TGTGCCAGCAGTCTCCGACAGGGAGAAAAACTGTTTTTT | CASSLRQGEKLFF
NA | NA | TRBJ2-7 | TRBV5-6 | TGTGCCAGCAGCTTGGGGCAGCGTTCCTACGAGCAGTACTTC | CASSLGQRSYEQYF
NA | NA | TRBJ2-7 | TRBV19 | TGTGCCAGTAGTATCGCAGCTTTCTACGAGCAGTACTTC | CASSIAAFYEQYF
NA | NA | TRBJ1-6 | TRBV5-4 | TGTGCCAGCAGCTTACAGGGCAGGGGTTCACCCCTCCACTTT | CASSLQGRGSPLHF
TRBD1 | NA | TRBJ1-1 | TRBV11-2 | TGTGCCAGCAGCTTTACAGGGGAAGGAGAAGCTTTCTTT | CASSFTGEGEAFF
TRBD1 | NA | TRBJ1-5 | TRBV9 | TGTGCCAGCAGCGTAACTGGACAGGGGAATCAGCCCCAGCATTTT | CASSVTGQGNQPQHF
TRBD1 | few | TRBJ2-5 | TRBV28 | TGTGCCAGCAGTATCCAGAGGGGACAGTCTGGGGAGACCCAGTACTTC | CASSIQRGQSGETQYF
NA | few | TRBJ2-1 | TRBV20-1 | TGCAGTGCTATTATCCAAAGCGATGAGCAGTTCTTC | CSAIIQSDEQFF
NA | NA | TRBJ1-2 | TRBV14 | TGTGCCAGCAGCCAAGTGCCTCGGGGAGGCTACACCTTC | CASSQVPRGGYTF
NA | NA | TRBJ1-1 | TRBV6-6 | TGTGCCAACAGAACGAACACTGAAGCTTTCTTT | CANRTNTEAFF
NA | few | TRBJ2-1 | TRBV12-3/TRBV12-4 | TGTGCCAGCAGTTTAGAGGGGGGTCTTATTAATGAGCAGTTCTTC | CASSLEGGLINEQFF
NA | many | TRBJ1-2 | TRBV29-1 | TGCAGCGTCGCTCGGCGGAACTATGGCTACACCTTC | CSVARRNYGYTF
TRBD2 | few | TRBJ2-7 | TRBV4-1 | TGCGCCAGCAGCCAAGATCCCGGGGGGGCGAGTGAGCAGTACTTC | CASSQDPGGASEQYF
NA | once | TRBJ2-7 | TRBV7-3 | TGTGCCAGCAGCTTCCAAAAAGGGAGGGAGCAGTACTTC | CASSFQKGREQYF
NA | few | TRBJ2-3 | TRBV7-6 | TGTGCCAGCAGCTCGCCCGCGGCGGCCCGGTATTTT | CASSSPAAARYF
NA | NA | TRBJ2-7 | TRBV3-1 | TGTGCCAGCAGCCAAGAGGCCAGCATGACAGTCGACGAGCAGTACTTC | CASSQEASMTVDEQYF
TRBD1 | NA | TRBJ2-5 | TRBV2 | TGTGCCAGCAGTGTGGGACAGGGATTTGGAGAGACCCAGTACTTC | CASSVGQGFGETQYF
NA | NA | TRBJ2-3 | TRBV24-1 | TGTGCCACCAGTGCAGAGGGACACTACACAGATACGCAGTATTTT | CATSAEGHYTDTQYF
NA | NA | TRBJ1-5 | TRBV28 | TGTGCCAGCACCTTGGGCAGAGGGAGCAATCAGCCCCAGCATTTT | CASTLGRGSNQPQHF
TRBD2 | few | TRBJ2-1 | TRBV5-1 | TGCGCCAGCAGCTTGTATGCTAGCGGGGCAAACAATGAGCAGTTCTTC | CASSLYASGANNEQFF
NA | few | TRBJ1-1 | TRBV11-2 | TGTGCCAGCAGCTTATGGACAGCCCCTGAAGCTTTCTTT | CASSLWTAPEAFF
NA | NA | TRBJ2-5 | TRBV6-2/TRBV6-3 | TGTGCCAGCAAACAGACAGGAAGAGAGACCCAGTACTTC | CASKQTGRETQYF
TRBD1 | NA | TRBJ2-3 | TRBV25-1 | TGTGCCAGCAGTCTAAGGACAGGGCGGGGCACAGATACGCAGTATTTT | CASSLRTGRGTDTQYF
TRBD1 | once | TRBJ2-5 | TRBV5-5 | TGTGCCAGCAGTCGCGGGGACAGGCCGTTCTTC | CASSRGDRPFF
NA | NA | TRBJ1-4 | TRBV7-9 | NA | CASSFGPGGEKLFF
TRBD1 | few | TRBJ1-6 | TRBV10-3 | TGTGCCATCAGGGGGGACAGGGAGTACAATTCACCCCTCCACTTT | CAIRGDREYNSPLHF
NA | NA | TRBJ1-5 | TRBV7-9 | TGTGCCAGCAGCTTGGACCTGCGACCCCAGCATTTT | CASSLDLRPQHF
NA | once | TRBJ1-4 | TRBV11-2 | TGTGCCAGCAGGCCTACAGGGTCGGTTGGTGAAAAACTGTTTTTT | CASRPTGSVGEKLFF
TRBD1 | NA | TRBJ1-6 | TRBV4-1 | TGCGCCAGCAGCCGACTTCCTAACACGGAGGGGGCAGTTGCCTCACCCCTCCACTTT | CASSRLPNTEGAVASPLHF